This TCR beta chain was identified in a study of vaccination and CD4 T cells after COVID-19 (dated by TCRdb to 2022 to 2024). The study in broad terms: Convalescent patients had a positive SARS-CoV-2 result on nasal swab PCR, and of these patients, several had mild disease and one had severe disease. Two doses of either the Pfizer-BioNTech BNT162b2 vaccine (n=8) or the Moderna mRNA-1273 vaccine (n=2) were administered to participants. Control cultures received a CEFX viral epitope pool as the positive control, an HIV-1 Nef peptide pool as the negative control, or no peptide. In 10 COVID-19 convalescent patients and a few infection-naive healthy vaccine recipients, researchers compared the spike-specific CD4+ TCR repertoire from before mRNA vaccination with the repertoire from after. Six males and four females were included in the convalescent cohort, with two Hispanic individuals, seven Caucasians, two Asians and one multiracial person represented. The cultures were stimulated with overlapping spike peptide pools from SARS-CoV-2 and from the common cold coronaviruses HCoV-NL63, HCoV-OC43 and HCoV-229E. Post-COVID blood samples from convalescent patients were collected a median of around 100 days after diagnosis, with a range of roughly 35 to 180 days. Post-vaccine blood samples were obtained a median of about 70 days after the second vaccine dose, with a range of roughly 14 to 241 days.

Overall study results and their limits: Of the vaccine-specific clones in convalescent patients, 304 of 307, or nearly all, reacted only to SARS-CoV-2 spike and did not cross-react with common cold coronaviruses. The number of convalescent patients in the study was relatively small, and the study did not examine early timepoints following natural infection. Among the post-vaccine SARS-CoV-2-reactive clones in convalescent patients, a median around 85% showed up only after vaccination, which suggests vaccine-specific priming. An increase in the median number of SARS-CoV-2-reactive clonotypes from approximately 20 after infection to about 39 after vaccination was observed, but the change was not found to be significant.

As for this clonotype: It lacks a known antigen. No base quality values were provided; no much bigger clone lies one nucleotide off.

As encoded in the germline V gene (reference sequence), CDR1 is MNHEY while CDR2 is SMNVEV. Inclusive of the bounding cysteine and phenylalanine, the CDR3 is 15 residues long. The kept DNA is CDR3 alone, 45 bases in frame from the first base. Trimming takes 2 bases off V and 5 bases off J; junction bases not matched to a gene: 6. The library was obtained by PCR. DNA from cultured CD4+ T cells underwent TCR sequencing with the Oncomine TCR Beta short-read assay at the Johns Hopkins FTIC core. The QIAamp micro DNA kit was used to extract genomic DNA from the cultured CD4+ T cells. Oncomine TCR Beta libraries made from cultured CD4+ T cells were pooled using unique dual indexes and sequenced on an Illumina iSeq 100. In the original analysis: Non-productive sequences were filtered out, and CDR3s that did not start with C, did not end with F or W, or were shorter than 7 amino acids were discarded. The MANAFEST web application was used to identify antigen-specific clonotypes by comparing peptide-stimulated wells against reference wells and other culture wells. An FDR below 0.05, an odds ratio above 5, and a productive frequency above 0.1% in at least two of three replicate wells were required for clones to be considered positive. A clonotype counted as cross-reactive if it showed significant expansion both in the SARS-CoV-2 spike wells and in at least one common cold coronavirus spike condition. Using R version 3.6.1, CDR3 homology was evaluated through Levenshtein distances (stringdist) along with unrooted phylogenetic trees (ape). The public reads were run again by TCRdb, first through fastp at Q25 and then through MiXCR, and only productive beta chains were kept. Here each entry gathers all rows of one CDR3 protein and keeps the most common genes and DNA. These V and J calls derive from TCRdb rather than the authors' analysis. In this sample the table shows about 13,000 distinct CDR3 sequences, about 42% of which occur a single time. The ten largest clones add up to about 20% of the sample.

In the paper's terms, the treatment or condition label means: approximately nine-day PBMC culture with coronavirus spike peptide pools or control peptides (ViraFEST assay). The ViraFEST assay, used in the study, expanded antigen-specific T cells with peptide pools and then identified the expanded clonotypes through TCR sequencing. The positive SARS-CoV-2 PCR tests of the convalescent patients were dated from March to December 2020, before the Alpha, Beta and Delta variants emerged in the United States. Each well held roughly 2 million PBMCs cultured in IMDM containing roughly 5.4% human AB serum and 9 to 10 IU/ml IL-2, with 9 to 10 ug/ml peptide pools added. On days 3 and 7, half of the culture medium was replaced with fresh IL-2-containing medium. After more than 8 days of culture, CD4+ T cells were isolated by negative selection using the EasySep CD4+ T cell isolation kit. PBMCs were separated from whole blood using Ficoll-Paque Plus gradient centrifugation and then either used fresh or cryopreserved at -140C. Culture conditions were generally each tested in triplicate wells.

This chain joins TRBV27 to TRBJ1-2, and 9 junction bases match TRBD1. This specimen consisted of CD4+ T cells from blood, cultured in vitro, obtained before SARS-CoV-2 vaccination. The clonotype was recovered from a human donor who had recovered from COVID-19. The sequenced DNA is TGTGCCAGCAGTTTAACGGGGGGACAGGGTTATGGCTACACCTTC. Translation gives CASSLTGGQGYGYTF.